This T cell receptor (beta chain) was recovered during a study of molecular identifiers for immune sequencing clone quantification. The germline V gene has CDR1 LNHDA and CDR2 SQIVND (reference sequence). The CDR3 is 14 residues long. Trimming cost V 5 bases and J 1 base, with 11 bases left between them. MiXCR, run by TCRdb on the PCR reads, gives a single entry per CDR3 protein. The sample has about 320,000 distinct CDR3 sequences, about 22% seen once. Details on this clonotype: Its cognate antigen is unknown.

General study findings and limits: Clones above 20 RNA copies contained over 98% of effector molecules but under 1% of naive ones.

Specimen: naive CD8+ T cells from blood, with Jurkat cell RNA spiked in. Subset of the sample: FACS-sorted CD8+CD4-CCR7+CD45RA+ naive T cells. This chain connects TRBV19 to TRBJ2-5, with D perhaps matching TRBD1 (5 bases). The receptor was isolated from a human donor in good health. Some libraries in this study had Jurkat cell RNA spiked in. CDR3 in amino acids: CASSPQAGQETQYF. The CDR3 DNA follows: TGTGCCAGTAGTCCACAGGCCGGCCAAGAGACCCAGTACTTC. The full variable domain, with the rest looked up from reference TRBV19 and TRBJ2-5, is DGGITQSPKYLFRKEGQNVTLSCEQNLNHDAMYWYRQDPGQGLRLIYYSQIVNDFQKGDIAEGYSVSREKKESFPLTVTSAQKNPTAFYLCASSPQAGQETQYFGPGTRLLVL.